Each of the 20 T cell receptor beta chains below was sequenced from the same sample in a study of neurological immune-mediated disorders. TCRdb reprocessed the 5' RACE reads via MiXCR and lists one record per CDR3 protein. This sample has tens of thousands of distinct CDR3 sequences, with 3.5% to 4.5% found just once. Sequencing used PBMCs. The receptors were sampled from a woman aged 45-65 years with multiple sclerosis.

This clonotype has just a few counts. The chain joins TRBV12-3 or TRBV12-4 to TRBJ1-5; D unclear. The CDR3 is made up of 13 amino acids. V lost 6 bases and J 4 bases, leaving 10 bases between the germline ends. As DNA, the CDR3 is TGTGCCAGCAGCGAACGCCTGAATCAGCCCCAGCATTTT. It is translated as CASSERLNQPQHF.

This clonotype has a count of ten or more. V gene TRBV9 combines with J gene TRBJ1-3; D not resolved. Germline V gives CDR1 SGDLS, CDR2 YYNGEE. V gave up 0 bases and J gave up 8 bases, with 9 bases separating them. The CDR3 has 13 amino acids. CDR3 nucleotide sequence: TGTGCCAGCAGCGTAGACGGAGGAGACACCATATATTTT. It codes for CASSVDGGDTIYF.

The sample holds many counts of this clonotype. The chain employs TRBV5-5 and TRBJ2-1; TRBD1 is a possible D gene (6 bases). From germline, CDR1 is SGHKS and CDR2 YYEKEE (reference sequence). The CDR3 is 14 amino acids. Trimming took off 2 bases at V and 3 bases at J, with 9 bases between the two ends. The CDR3 nucleotides are TGTGCCAGCAGCTTCGGACAGAACTACAATGAGCAGTTCTTC. It translates to CASSFGQNYNEQFF.

This clonotype was observed many times. The chain carries TRBV5-1 and TRBJ1-1; D unresolved. The V gene's germline CDR1 is SGHRS and CDR2 YFSETQ. This CDR3 has 14 residues. Trimming shortened V by 5 bases and J by 4 bases, and 15 bases separated the two germline ends. The CDR3 nucleotides read TGCGCCAGCAGGTGGCAGGAATTGGGCACTGAAGCTTTCTTT. Encoded protein: CASRWQELGTEAFF.

This clonotype was recorded many times. V gene TRBV5-1 combines with J gene TRBJ1-2, with TRBD1 matching 8 bases. The germline V gene has CDR1 SGHRS and CDR2 YFSETQ. V dropped 5 bases and J dropped 1; count of bases not matched to a gene: 7. The CDR3 has 15 residues. The CDR3 sequence: CASSVNTGGNYGYTF. The CDR3 DNA follows: TGCGCCAGCAGTGTGAACACAGGGGGTAACTATGGCTACACCTTC.

This clonotype has more than one count but fewer than ten. This rearrangement joins TRBV5-5 to TRBJ2-5, with 7 nucleotides matching TRBD1. Germline CDR1 is SGHKS and CDR2 is YYEKEE (reference sequence). The V segment lost 6 bases and the J segment 3 bases; nucleotides outside the gene matches: 5. This CDR3 comprises 13 residues. The chain's CDR3 is CASTGQVKETQYF. The DNA for the CDR3 is TGTGCCAGCACAGGACAGGTGAAAGAGACCCAGTACTTC.

This clonotype has a count of ten or more. J is TRBJ1-1 and V is TRBV2; D not resolved. The CDR3 loop spans 13 amino acids. Germline CDR1 SNHLY, CDR2 FYNNEI. V gave up 0 bases and J gave up 5 bases, with 7 bases separating them. CDR3 residues: CASSEALRTEAFF. The CDR3 bases are TGTGCCAGCAGTGAAGCTCTGAGGACTGAAGCTTTCTTT. Combining the CDR3 with reference TRBV2 and TRBJ1-1 gives the whole variable domain EPEVTQTPSHQVTQMGQEVILRCVPISNHLYFYWYRQILGQKVEFLVSFYNNEISEKSEIFDDQFSVERPDGSNFTLKIRSTKLEDSAMYFCASSEALRTEAFFGQGTRLTVV.

The rearrangement uses TRBV10-3 and TRBJ1-3; D call uncertain. This CDR3 has 14 amino acids. V was pared by 4 bases and J by 1 base, with 8 bases between. The V gene's germline CDR1 is ENHRY and CDR2 SYGVKD. The CDR3 region is CAISVGGSGNTIYF. Written as DNA, the CDR3 is TGTGCCATCAGTGTCGGCGGGTCTGGAAACACCATATATTTT.

This clonotype has a count of ten or more. This chain uses TRBV10-3 with TRBJ2-3; 9 bases align to TRBD1. V was pared by 6 bases and J by 5 bases, with 9 bases of the junction left unmatched. This CDR3 comprises 15 residues. The V gene's germline CDR1 is ENHRY and CDR2 SYGVKD. The CDR3: CAIRPGTGNIDTQYF. In nucleotides, the CDR3 is TGTGCCATCAGACCAGGGACAGGGAATATAGATACGCAGTATTTT.

This clonotype was seen more than once but under ten times. The chain has TRBV24-1 and TRBJ2-1; 7 bases are shared with TRBD2. CDR1 and CDR2 from the germline V gene are KGHDR and SFDVKD. The length of the CDR3 is 16 residues. V lost 3 bases to trimming and J lost 3 bases; unmatched junction nucleotides: 7. CDR3 sequence reads: CATSDTAAGSYNEQFF. The CDR3 DNA reads as TGTGCCACCAGTGATACGGCAGCGGGGAGCTACAATGAGCAGTTCTTC.

This clonotype came up many times. This rearrangement joins TRBV7-9 to TRBJ1-4, with D maybe TRBD1 (5 bases). The CDR3 runs 15 residues. V was clipped by 4 bases and J by 4 bases, with 13 bases between them. From germline, CDR1 is SEHNR and CDR2 FQNEAQ (reference sequence). The CDR3 region is CASSSWTNNNEKLFF. The CDR3 DNA reads TGTGCCAGCAGCTCTTGGACAAACAATAATGAAAAACTGTTTTTT.

This clonotype was seen repeatedly, ten times or more. The rearrangement joins TRBV20-1 to TRBJ1-5; TRBD1 matches 8 bases. The germline V gene encodes CDR1 DFQATT and CDR2 SNEGSKA (reference sequence). After removal of 0 bases from V and 4 bases from J, the junction contained 14 bases not matched to a gene. This CDR3 has 18 residues. The CDR3 region has the DNA TGCAGTGCTAGAGACAGGGGGCTGCCCTCGGACTTTAATCAGCCCCAGCATTTT. It is translated as CSARDRGLPSDFNQPQHF.

This clonotype occurred many times. CDR3 sequence: CASLETSYNEQFF. CDR3 DNA: TGTGCCAGCCTAGAAACGTCCTACAATGAGCAGTTCTTC. The chain joins TRBV7-2 to TRBJ2-1; D gene ambiguous. Trimming took 8 bases from V and 1 from J, leaving 9 bases between them. The CDR3 is made up of 13 amino acids. The germline V gene has CDR1 SGHTA and CDR2 FQGNSA.

In this sample, this clonotype turned up a few times. The V and J genes are TRBV11-1 and TRBJ2-1; D is unresolved. This CDR3 contains 12 residues. Trimming took 5 bases from V and 8 from J, leaving 10 bases between them. Germline loops: CDR1 SGHAT, CDR2 FQDESV (reference sequence). This chain's CDR3 is CASSRDRDEQFF. CDR3 DNA: TGTGCCAGCAGCCGAGACCGCGATGAGCAGTTCTTC.

The sample holds many counts of this clonotype. The chain recombines TRBV20-1 with TRBJ2-3; D not certain. This CDR3 contains 12 residues. Per the germline V gene, CDR1 is DFQATT and CDR2 is SNEGSKA (reference sequence). Trimming removed 5 bases at V and 5 bases at J, with 11 bases between. Written as DNA, the CDR3 is TGCAGTGCTCCGCCATTTGAAGATACGCAGTATTTT. Residues: CSAPPFEDTQYF.

This clonotype occurred a few times. The rearrangement links TRBV6-2 or TRBV6-3 to TRBJ2-2; either TRBD1 or TRBD2 may fit D (5 bases each). Germline lookup yields CDR1 MNHEY and CDR2 SVGEGT. V lost 2 bases and J lost 3, with 16 bases in between. This CDR3 has 17 amino acids. The CDR3 here is CASSYPDLRGDTGELFF. As DNA, the CDR3 is TGTGCCAGCAGTTACCCTGACCTAAGGGGAGACACCGGGGAGCTGTTTTTT.

This clonotype was recorded at least ten times. CDR3 sequence reads: CASSVGRGRNEKLFF. CDR3 coding DNA: TGTGCCAGCAGTGTCGGACGCGGCCGTAATGAAAAACTGTTTTTT. This chain links TRBV12-3 or TRBV12-4 with TRBJ1-4; D ambiguous. This CDR3 is built from 15 residues. Trimming removed 5 bases at V and 4 bases at J, with 14 bases between.

This clonotype occurred many times. This sequence joins TRBV5-1 and TRBJ2-1; TRBD2 agrees at 14 bases. Germline V gene data show CDR1 as SGHRS and CDR2 as YFSETQ. J gave up 5 bases and V 0 bases, and 1 base lay outside the gene matches. The CDR3 has 16 residues. The CDR3 region has the DNA TGCGCCAGCAGCTTGGGACTAGCGGGAGGGCACAATGAGCAGTTCTTC. It is translated as CASSLGLAGGHNEQFF.

This clonotype was found many times. This rearrangement joins TRBV7-2 to TRBJ1-1; D is unresolved. CDR3 length: 11 residues. Germline V gives CDR1 SGHTA, CDR2 FQGNSA. Deletions cut 3 bases from V and 3 bases from J, with 2 bases between. The CDR3 here is CASSFHTEAFF. The CDR3 DNA sequence: TGTGCCAGCAGCTTCCACACTGAAGCTTTCTTT.

This clonotype has at least ten counts. J is TRBJ2-1 and V is TRBV5-5, with D perhaps being TRBD1 or TRBD2 (6 bases each). This CDR3 region has 13 residues. Between the trimmed V and J ends, which lost 0 bases and 10 bases, there was a span of 11 bases. Germline CDR1 is SGHKS and CDR2 is YYEKEE (reference sequence). The CDR3 loop reads CASSLGEGGEQFF. CDR3 nucleotides: TGTGCCAGCAGCTTGGGTGAGGGGGGCGAGCAGTTCTTC. Based on the CDR3 plus reference TRBV5-5 and TRBJ2-1, the full variable domain is DAGVTQSPTHLIKTRGQQVTLRCSPISGHKSVSWYQQVLGQGPQFIFQYYEKEERGRGNFPDRFSARQFPNYSSELNVNALLLGDSALYLCASSLGEGGEQFFGPGTRLTVL.